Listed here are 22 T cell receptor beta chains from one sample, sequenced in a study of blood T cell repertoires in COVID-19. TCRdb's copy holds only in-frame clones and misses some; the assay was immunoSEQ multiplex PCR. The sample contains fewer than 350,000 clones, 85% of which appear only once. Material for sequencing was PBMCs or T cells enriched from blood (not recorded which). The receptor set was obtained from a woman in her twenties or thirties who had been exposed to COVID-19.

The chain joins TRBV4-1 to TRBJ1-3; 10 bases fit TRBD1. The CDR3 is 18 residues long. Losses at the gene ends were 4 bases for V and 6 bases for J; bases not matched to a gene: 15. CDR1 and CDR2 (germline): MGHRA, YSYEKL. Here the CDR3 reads CASSPLSPDRGQSNTIYF. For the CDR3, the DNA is TGCGCCAGCAGCCCCTTATCACCAGACAGGGGGCAGTCAAACACCATATATTTT.

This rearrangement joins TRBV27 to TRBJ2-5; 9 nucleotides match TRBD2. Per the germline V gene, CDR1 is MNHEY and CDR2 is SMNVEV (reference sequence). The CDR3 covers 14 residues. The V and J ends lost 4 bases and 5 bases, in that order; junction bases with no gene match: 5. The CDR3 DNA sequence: TGTGCCAGCAGTTATTCGGCGGGAGGGGAGACCCAGTACTTC. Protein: CASSYSAGGETQYF.

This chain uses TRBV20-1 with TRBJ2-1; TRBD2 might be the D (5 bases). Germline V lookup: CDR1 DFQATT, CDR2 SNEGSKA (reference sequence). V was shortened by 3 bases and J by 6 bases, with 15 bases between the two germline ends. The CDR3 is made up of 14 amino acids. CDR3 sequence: CSASRDHGGNEQFF. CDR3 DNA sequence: TGCAGTGCTAGTAGGGATCACGGAGGCAATGAGCAGTTCTTC.

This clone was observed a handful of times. CDR3: CASSLQGARQETQYF. The CDR3 DNA follows: TGTGCCAGCAGTTTACAGGGGGCCCGCCAAGAGACCCAGTACTTC. The genes are TRBV6-5 and TRBJ2-5; 9 positions match TRBD1. The CDR3 totals 15 residues. Losses at the gene ends were 4 bases for V and 1 base for J; bases not matched to a gene: 4. Germline lookup yields CDR1 MNHEY and CDR2 SVGAGI.

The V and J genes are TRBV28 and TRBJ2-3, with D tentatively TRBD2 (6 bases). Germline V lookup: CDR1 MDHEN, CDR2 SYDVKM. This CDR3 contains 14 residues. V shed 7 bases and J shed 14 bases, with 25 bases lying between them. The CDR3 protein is CASTTTGSPREWYF. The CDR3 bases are TGTGCCAGCACCACCACCGGGAGCCCGCGGGAATGGTATTTT. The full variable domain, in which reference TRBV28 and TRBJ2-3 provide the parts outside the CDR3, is DVKVTQSSRYLVKRTGEKVFLECVQDMDHENMFWYRQDPGLGLRLIYFSYDVKMKEKGDIPEGYSVSREKKERFSLILESASTNQTSMYLCASTTTGSPREWYFGPGTRLTVL.

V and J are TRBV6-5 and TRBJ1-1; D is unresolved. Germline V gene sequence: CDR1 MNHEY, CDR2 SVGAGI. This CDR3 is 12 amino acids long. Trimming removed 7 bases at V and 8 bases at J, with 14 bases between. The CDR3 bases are TGTGCCAGCACCCTATATAATTCCGAAGCTTTCTTT. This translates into CASTLYNSEAFF.

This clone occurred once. CDR3 loop: CASSLNRVYEQYF. The CDR3 DNA follows: TGTGCCAGCAGCTTGAACAGGGTATACGAGCAGTACTTC. The chain uses TRBV5-6 and TRBJ2-7; possible D gene TRBD1, 6 bases. Germline V gene data show CDR1 as SGHDT and CDR2 as YYEEEE. The CDR3 contains 13 residues. V lost 1 base and J 4 bases, leaving 9 bases between the germline ends.

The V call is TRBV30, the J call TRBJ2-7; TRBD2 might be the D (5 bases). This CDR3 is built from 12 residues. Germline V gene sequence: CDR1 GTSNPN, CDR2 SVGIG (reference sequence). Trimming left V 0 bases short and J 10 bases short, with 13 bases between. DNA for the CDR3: TGTGCCTGGAGTGTACTCGAGGGATATCAGTACTTC. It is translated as CAWSVLEGYQYF.

The CDR3 coding sequence is TGTGCCTTAGGCAGGATCCCTGCGGGCTACGAGCAGTACTTC. Residues: CALGRIPAGYEQYF. The chain employs TRBV30 and TRBJ2-7; perhaps TRBD2 as D (5 bases). In germline, CDR1 is GTSNPN, CDR2 SVGIG (reference sequence). The V end was cut by 7 bases, the J end by 3 bases, with 19 bases between. The CDR3 has 14 amino acids.

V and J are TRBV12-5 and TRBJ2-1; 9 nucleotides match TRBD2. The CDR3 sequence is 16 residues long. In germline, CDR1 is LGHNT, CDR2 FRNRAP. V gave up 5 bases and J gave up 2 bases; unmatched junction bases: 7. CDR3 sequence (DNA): TGTGCTAGTGGTAACTTAGCGGGAGTCGCCTACAATGAGCAGTTCTTC. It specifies CASGNLAGVAYNEQFF.

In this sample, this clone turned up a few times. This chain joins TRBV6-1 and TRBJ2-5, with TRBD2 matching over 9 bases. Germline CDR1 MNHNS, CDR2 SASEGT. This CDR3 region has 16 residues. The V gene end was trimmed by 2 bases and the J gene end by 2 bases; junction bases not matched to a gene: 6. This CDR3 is CASSEMVLAGQETQYF. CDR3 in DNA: TGTGCCAGCAGTGAAATGGTCCTAGCGGGACAAGAGACCCAGTACTTC.

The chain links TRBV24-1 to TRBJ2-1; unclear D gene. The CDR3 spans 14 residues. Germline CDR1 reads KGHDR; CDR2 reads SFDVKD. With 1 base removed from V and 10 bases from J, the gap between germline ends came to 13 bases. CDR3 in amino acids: CATSDLSGLEEQFF. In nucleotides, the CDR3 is TGTGCCACCAGTGATTTATCGGGTTTAGAAGAGCAGTTCTTC.

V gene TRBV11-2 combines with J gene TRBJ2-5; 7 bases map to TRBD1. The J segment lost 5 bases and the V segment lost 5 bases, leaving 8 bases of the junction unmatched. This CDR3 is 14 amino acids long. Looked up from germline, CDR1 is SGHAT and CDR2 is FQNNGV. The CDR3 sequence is CASSQRQGRETQYF. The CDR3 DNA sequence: TGTGCCAGCAGCCAAAGACAGGGCCGGGAGACCCAGTACTTC.

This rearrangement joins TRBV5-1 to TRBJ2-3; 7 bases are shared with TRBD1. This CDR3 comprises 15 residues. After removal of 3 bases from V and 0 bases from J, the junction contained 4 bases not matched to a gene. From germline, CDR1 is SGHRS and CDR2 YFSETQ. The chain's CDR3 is CASSYGQESTDTQYF. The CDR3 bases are TGCGCCAGCAGCTACGGACAGGAAAGCACAGATACGCAGTATTTT.

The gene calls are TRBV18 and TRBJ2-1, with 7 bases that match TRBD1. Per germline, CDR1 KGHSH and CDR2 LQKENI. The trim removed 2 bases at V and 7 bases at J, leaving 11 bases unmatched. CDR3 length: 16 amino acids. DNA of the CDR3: TGTGCCAGCTCACCAAAGACAGGGAACTCGAAGAATGAGCAGTTCTTC. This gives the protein CASSPKTGNSKNEQFF.

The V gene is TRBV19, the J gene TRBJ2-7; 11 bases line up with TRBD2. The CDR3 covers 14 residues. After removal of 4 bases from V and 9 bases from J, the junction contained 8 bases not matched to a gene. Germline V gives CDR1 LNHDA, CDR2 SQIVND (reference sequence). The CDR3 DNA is TGTGCCAGTAGTACTACCGGGACTAGCGGACTGCAGTACTTC. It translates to CASSTTGTSGLQYF.

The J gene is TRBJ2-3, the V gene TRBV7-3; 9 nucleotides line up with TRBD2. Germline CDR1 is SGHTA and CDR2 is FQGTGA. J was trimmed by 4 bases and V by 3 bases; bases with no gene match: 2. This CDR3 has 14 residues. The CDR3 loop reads CASSFAGGPDTQYF. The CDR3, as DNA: TGTGCCAGCAGCTTCGCGGGAGGGCCAGATACGCAGTATTTT.

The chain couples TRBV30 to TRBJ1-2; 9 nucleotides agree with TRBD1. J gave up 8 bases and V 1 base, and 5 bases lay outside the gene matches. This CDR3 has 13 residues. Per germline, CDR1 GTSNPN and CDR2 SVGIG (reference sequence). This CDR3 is CAWSDRGLRGYTF. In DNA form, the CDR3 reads TGTGCCTGGAGTGACAGGGGGCTGAGGGGCTACACCTTC.

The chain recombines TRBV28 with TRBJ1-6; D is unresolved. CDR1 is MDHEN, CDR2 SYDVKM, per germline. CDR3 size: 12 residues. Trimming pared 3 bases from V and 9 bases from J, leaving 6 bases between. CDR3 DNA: TGTGCCAGCAGTTTCGGTACTTCACCCCTCCACTTT. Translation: CASSFGTSPLHF.

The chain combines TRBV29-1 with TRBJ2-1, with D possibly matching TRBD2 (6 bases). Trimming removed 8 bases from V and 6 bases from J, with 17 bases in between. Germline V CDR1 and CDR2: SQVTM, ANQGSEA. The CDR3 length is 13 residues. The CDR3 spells CSNTGLGSNEQFF. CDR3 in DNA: TGCAGCAATACGGGACTGGGGTCCAATGAGCAGTTCTTC.

The CDR3 is CASSRSAGYQETQYF. DNA of the CDR3: TGTGCCAGCAGCCGATCGGCAGGCTACCAAGAGACCCAGTACTTC. J is TRBJ2-5 and V is TRBV11-3; D unclear. Germline-derived CDR1 and CDR2 are SGHNT and YENEEA. Deletions cut 5 bases from V and 0 bases from J, with 13 bases between. This CDR3 comprises 15 residues.

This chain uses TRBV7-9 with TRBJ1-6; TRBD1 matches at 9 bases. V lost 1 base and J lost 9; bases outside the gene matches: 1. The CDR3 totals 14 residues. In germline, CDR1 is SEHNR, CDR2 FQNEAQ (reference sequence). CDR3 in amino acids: CASSLGTGVSPLHF. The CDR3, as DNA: TGTGCCAGCAGCTTAGGGACAGGGGTTTCACCCCTCCACTTT.